These 22 T cell receptor beta chains originate from one sample sequenced in a study of cytomegalovirus exposure and HLA in healthy donors. This PCR relied on a set of 60 Vbeta primers and 13 Jbeta primers. Data came from immunoSEQ multiplex PCR; TCRdb stores just in-frame clones and leaves some out. The sample shows around 160,000 clones, around 79% of them seen only once. Material for sequencing was PBMCs. The receptors were sampled from a male donor in good health and CMV-seropositive.

V usage is TRBV19 and J usage is TRBJ2-7; TRBD1 matches at 8 bases. The CDR3 totals 14 residues. Germline lookup yields CDR1 LNHDA and CDR2 SQIVND (reference sequence). After removal of 6 bases from V and 4 bases from J, the junction contained 8 bases not matched to a gene. The CDR3 protein is CASSDGTGIYEQYF. CDR3 DNA sequence: TGTGCCAGTAGCGACGGGACAGGTATATACGAGCAGTACTTC.

V usage is TRBV15 and J usage is TRBJ2-1, with 9 bases identical to TRBD2. Germline CDR1 is LNHNV and CDR2 is YYDKDF (reference sequence). With 0 bases clipped from V and 8 bases from J, the junction kept 5 bases outside the gene matches. The CDR3 runs to 15 residues. This CDR3 reads CATSRERGGPHEQFF. CDR3 DNA: TGTGCCACCAGCAGAGAGCGGGGGGGCCCCCATGAGCAGTTCTTC.

The V call is TRBV6-5, the J call TRBJ2-7; 8 positions match TRBD1. This CDR3 has 15 amino acids. V was clipped by 6 bases and J by 3 bases; unmatched bases: 10. Germline V lookup: CDR1 MNHEY, CDR2 SVGAGI. The chain's CDR3 is CASSRPGTGGYEQYF. CDR3 in DNA: TGTGCCAGCAGCCGACCCGGTACAGGGGGCTACGAGCAGTACTTC.

The chain has TRBV30 and TRBJ1-6; 7 nucleotides match TRBD1. CDR3 length: 13 amino acids. J was trimmed by 7 bases and V by 1 base; bases with no gene match: 1. Germline assignment: CDR1 GTSNPN and CDR2 SVGIG (reference sequence). In DNA, the CDR3 is TGTGCCTGGAGTGCAGGGGGGAATTCACCCCTCCACTTT. Translated: CAWSAGGNSPLHF.

In regard to this clone: Other DNA sequences from this sample encode an identical CDR3 as well. The gene calls are TRBV6-1 and TRBJ2-7; no clear D. The CDR3 totals 15 residues. The germline V and J ends were trimmed by 0 bases and 1 base, with 10 bases remaining between them. The germline gives CDR1 MNHNS, CDR2 SASEGT. The CDR3, as DNA: TGTGCCAGCAGTGAAGCCCTGACGGGTTCCTACGAGCAGTACTTC. Its translation: CASSEALTGSYEQYF.

This clone occurred once. The CDR3 region is CATGQGKGYTF. The CDR3 DNA reads as TGTGCCACCGGACAGGGGAAGGGCTACACCTTC. The chain combines TRBV19 with TRBJ1-2; 9 positions agree with TRBD1. The CDR3 is 11 amino acids. Germline V CDR1 and CDR2: LNHDA, SQIVND (reference sequence). The J segment lost 8 bases and the V segment lost 10 bases, leaving 5 bases of the junction unmatched.

This clone was detected only once. The chain carries TRBV29-1 and TRBJ1-2; TRBD1 matches at 8 bases. V was clipped by 7 bases and J by 2 bases; unmatched bases: 6. The CDR3 covers 13 residues. The V gene's germline CDR1 is SQVTM and CDR2 ANQGSEA. The CDR3 spells CSARQGRNYGYTF. For the CDR3, the DNA is TGCAGCGCTCGACAGGGGCGCAACTATGGCTACACCTTC.

The chain employs TRBV13 and TRBJ2-7, with D possibly matching TRBD1 (5 bases). This CDR3 is built from 16 residues. The germline V gene has CDR1 PRHDT and CDR2 FYEKMQ (reference sequence). V shed 1 base and J shed 5 bases, with 18 bases lying between them. The CDR3 DNA sequence: TGTGCCAGCAGCTTAGATACGGGCAGGGTTCCCCACGAGCAGTACTTC. The encoded protein is CASSLDTGRVPHEQYF.

The rearrangement joins TRBV6-6 to TRBJ1-2; D uncertain. The CDR3 is 12 amino acids. V was shortened by 2 bases and J by 9 bases, with 10 bases between the two germline ends. Germline loops: CDR1 MNHNY, CDR2 SVGAGI (reference sequence). CDR3 nucleotide sequence: TGTGCCAGCAGTTACGGGTCGGGAAGCTACACCTTC. As protein: CASSYGSGSYTF.

This chain links TRBV30 with TRBJ2-7; perhaps TRBD2 as D (6 bases). Germline values: CDR1 GTSNPN, CDR2 SVGIG (reference sequence). This CDR3 contains 12 residues. Between the trimmed V and J ends, which lost 2 bases and 7 bases, there was a span of 12 bases. This CDR3 is CAWSPGGREQYF. The CDR3, as DNA: TGTGCCTGGAGTCCCGGGGGAAGGGAGCAGTACTTC.

The rearrangement joins TRBV5-1 to TRBJ1-1; 10 bases map to TRBD1. The CDR3 spans 14 residues. V trimming: 3 bases; J trimming: 2 bases; junction bases outside the gene matches: 1. The V gene's germline CDR1 is SGHRS and CDR2 YFSETQ. This CDR3 is CASSWDRGNTEAFF. The CDR3 DNA follows: TGCGCCAGCAGCTGGGACAGGGGAAACACTGAAGCTTTCTTT.

V and J are TRBV6-5 and TRBJ2-7, with 7 bases fitting TRBD1. This CDR3 is 14 amino acids long. J gave up 4 bases and V 6 bases, and 9 bases lay outside the gene matches. CDR1 MNHEY and CDR2 SVGAGI come from the germline V gene. CDR3 residues: CASRPTRDSYEQYF. For the CDR3, the DNA is TGTGCCAGCAGACCAACCCGGGACAGTTACGAGCAGTACTTC.

This rearrangement joins TRBV9 to TRBJ2-5; D is possibly TRBD1 (6 bases). The CDR3 contains 16 residues. CDR1 is SGDLS and CDR2 is YYNGEE in the germline V gene. V was clipped by 4 bases and J by 1 base, with 17 bases between them. CDR3 bases: TGTGCCAGCAGCCCTGGCGGTCAGGGGTCCCAAGAGACCCAGTACTTC. Translation: CASSPGGQGSQETQYF.

This sequence joins TRBV11-2 and TRBJ2-7, with 8 bases matching TRBD1. The CDR3 is made up of 13 amino acids. V lost 3 bases and J lost 4; bases outside the gene matches: 2. Germline CDR1 is SGHAT and CDR2 is FQNNGV. The DNA of the CDR3 is TGTGCCAGCAGCTTTGGACAGGGATACGAGCAGTACTTC. It translates to CASSFGQGYEQYF.

This clone was detected a few times. The chain links TRBV6-5 to TRBJ2-1; TRBD2 matches at 11 bases. V was pared by 5 bases and J by 7 bases, with 7 bases of the junction left unmatched. Germline CDR1 is MNHEY and CDR2 is SVGAGI. This CDR3 contains 15 residues. In nucleotides, the CDR3 is TGTGCCAGCAGTGTAACTAGCGGGGGAGGGAATGAGCAGTTCTTC. Translating gives CASSVTSGGGNEQFF.

The chain employs TRBV15 and TRBJ2-5, with D hard to call. Trimming pared 2 bases from V and 1 base from J, leaving 11 bases between. The CDR3 length is 15 residues. Germline CDR1 reads LNHNV; CDR2 reads YYDKDF (reference sequence). The CDR3 bases are TGTGCCACCAGCAGAAGCTCACGAACCCAAGAGACCCAGTACTTC. Amino acid sequence: CATSRSSRTQETQYF.

This chain uses TRBV27 with TRBJ1-5; the D gene is possibly TRBD1 (6 bases). CDR1 and CDR2 from the germline V gene are MNHEY and SMNVEV (reference sequence). The CDR3 runs 14 residues. V lost 5 bases and J 6 bases, leaving 14 bases between the germline ends. The CDR3 here is CASSQGNKGQPQHF. The CDR3 DNA sequence: TGTGCCAGCAGTCAGGGGAACAAGGGTCAGCCCCAGCATTTT.

The V and J genes are TRBV9 and TRBJ2-7; 9 nucleotides line up with TRBD1. V lost 2 bases and J lost 6; bases outside the gene matches: 6. The CDR3 totals 14 residues. Germline V lookup: CDR1 SGDLS, CDR2 YYNGEE. This CDR3 is CASSVRQGGGEQYF. The DNA for the CDR3 is TGTGCCAGCAGCGTGCGACAGGGGGGAGGCGAGCAGTACTTC.

This sequence joins TRBV18 and TRBJ1-4; D is uncertain. Trimming removed 3 bases at V and 7 bases at J, with 15 bases between. The CDR3 runs 15 residues. From germline, CDR1 is KGHSH and CDR2 LQKENI. CDR3 sequence (DNA): TGTGCCAGCTCACCTGGGTTGGGCCCTGGTGAAAAACTGTTTTTT. Its translation: CASSPGLGPGEKLFF.

There are a few counts of this clone. The chain has TRBV5-6 and TRBJ2-2, with D possibly being TRBD2 (7 bases). CDR1 is SGHDT, CDR2 YYEEEE, per germline. CDR3 size: 16 residues. The V gene lost 0 bases and the J gene lost 6 bases, with 15 bases spanning the gap. This CDR3 reads CASSLAIGGGSGELFF. Written as DNA, the CDR3 is TGTGCCAGCAGCTTGGCGATAGGGGGGGGGTCCGGGGAGCTGTTTTTT.

The chain employs TRBV30 and TRBJ2-5, with D unresolved. Trimming left V 2 bases short and J 4 bases short, with 11 bases between. Looked up from germline, CDR1 is GTSNPN and CDR2 is SVGIG (reference sequence). This CDR3 contains 13 residues. DNA for the CDR3: TGTGCCTGGAGTATCCAACTAAGAGAGACCCAGTACTTC. Encoded protein: CAWSIQLRETQYF.

This clone was seen only once. This chain links TRBV19 with TRBJ2-7; D is possibly TRBD2 (6 bases). The V gene's germline CDR1 is LNHDA and CDR2 SQIVND (reference sequence). V gave up 1 base and J gave up 5 bases, with 12 bases separating them. The CDR3 runs to 14 residues. The chain's CDR3 is CASSIVGREDEQYF. CDR3 sequence (DNA): TGTGCCAGTAGTATAGTAGGCAGGGAGGACGAGCAGTACTTC.